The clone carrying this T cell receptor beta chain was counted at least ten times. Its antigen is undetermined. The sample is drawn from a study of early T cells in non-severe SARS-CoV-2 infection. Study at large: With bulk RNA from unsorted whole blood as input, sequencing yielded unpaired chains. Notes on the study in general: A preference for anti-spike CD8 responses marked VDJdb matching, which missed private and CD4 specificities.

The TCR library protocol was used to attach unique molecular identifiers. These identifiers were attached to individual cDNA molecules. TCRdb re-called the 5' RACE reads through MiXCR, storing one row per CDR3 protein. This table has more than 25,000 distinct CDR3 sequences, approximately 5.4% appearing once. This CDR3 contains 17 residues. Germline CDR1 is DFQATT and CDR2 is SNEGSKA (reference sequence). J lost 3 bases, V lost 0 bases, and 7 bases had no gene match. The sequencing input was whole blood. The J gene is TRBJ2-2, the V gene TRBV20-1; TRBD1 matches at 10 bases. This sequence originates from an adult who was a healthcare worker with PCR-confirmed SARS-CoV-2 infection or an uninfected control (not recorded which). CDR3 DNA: TGCAGTGCTAGAGATCTCGGGACAGGGGCCTACACCGGGGAGCTGTTTTTT. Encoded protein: CSARDLGTGAYTGELFF.